A selection of T cell receptor beta chains follows, all from one sample in a study of immune characterization of retroperitoneal liposarcoma. TCRdb reprocessed the PCR reads via MiXCR and lists one record per CDR3 protein. This sample carries roughly 8,400 distinct CDR3 sequences, roughly 30% of them seen once, and the ten largest clones take about 14%. The sequenced sample was blood. These receptors originate from a male donor with retroperitoneal liposarcoma. Each CDR3 is given with its conserved first and last residue. The D gene is left open where the match is weak. Clone size appears in some rows only: once, few, many, or a class for an expanded clone.

TRBD2,TRBJ2-7,TRBV12-3/TRBV12-4,NA,TGTGCCAGCACCCTTAGCGGGAGAGAAAGAAGCGAGCAGTACTTC,CASTLSGRERSEQYF
TRBD2,TRBJ2-1,TRBV7-6,NA,TGTGCCAGCAGCGAGGGACTAGCGGGAGCAAGTAATCCGACGAATGAGCAGTTCTTC,CASSEGLAGASNPTNEQFF
TRBD1,TRBJ1-2,TRBV6-8,NA,TGTGCCAGCAGTGGGGACAGGGAAATCTATGGCTACACCTTC,CASSGDREIYGYTF
TRBD2,TRBJ2-1,TRBV6-1,medium-sized,TGTGCCAGCAGTGAAGGGCGGGAGTCTTATGAGCAGTTCTTC,CASSEGRESYEQFF
NA,TRBJ2-7,TRBV6-1,NA,TGTGCCACCAAACGGAGGGCGGACCTCTACGAGCAGTACTTC,CATKRRADLYEQYF
NA,TRBJ2-5,TRBV4-1,many,TGCGCCAGCAGCCAAGTACGGGAGTTGGGAGAGACCCAGTACTTC,CASSQVRELGETQYF
NA,TRBJ1-1,TRBV6-1,NA,TGTGCCAGCAGTTATGTGATGAACACTGAAGCTTTCTTT,CASSYVMNTEAFF
NA,TRBJ2-2,TRBV6-1,large,TGTGCCAGCAGTGATTTTAACGGGGAGCTGTTTTTT,CASSDFNGELFF
NA,TRBJ2-3,TRBV6-1,large,TGTGCCAGCAGTTCCGAGTACAGGGCCCCCCCGCAGTATTTT,CASSSEYRAPPQYF
NA,TRBJ2-7,TRBV5-1,few,TGCGCCAGCAGCTTAGGTGGCAGAAATTACGAGCAGTACTTC,CASSLGGRNYEQYF
NA,TRBJ2-1,TRBV7-2,NA,TGTGCCAGCAGGGGAGTGACGGCCTACAATGAGCAGTTCTTC,CASRGVTAYNEQFF
TRBD2,TRBJ2-2,TRBV6-1,few,TGTGCCAGCAGTGAATTGGTAAACGGACTAGCCGTAGGCACCGGGGAGCTGTTTTTT,CASSELVNGLAVGTGELFF
TRBD1,TRBJ2-3,TRBV23-1,few,TGCGCCAGCAGCCACTCGCCGGGACAGGGAAGTGCTACGCAGTATTTT,CASSHSPGQGSATQYF
TRBD1,TRBJ1-2,TRBV7-8,NA,TGTGCCAGCAGCTTAGGCGGGACAGGGGAAGACTATGGCTACACCTTC,CASSLGGTGEDYGYTF
TRBD1,TRBJ2-3,TRBV5-1,NA,TGCGCCAGCAGCTCATGGACAGGTCCCCCGATCACAGATACGCAGTATTTT,CASSSWTGPPITDTQYF
NA,TRBJ2-1,TRBV4-1,many,TGCGCCAGCAGCCAAGGTTCGTACAATGAGCAGTTCTTC,CASSQGSYNEQFF
NA,TRBJ2-1,TRBV7-6,few,TGTGCCAGCACCACCGGAGGGAGCTCCTACAATGAGCAGTTCTTC,CASTTGGSSYNEQFF
NA,TRBJ2-1,TRBV29-1,NA,TGCAGCGTTGAACGTCGCGCGGAAAACAATGAGCAGTTCTTC,CSVERRAENNEQFF
NA,TRBJ2-1,TRBV6-1,NA,TGTGCCAGCAGTGAATCGGCTTCTTCCTACAATGAGCAGTTCTTC,CASSESASSYNEQFF
NA,TRBJ2-7,TRBV7-2,few,TGTGCCAGCAGCTTCTGGGGATCCAATGAGCAGTACTTC,CASSFWGSNEQYF
TRBD2,TRBJ2-1,TRBV4-2,NA,TGTGCCAGCAGCCAAGATCGAGTGTCCGGGCTAGCGGGATATGAGCAGTTCTTC,CASSQDRVSGLAGYEQFF
NA,TRBJ2-7,TRBV6-1,many,TGTGCCAGCAGTCTACTCAGACAGGACTCCTACGAGCAGTACTTC,CASSLLRQDSYEQYF
NA,TRBJ2-7,TRBV3-1,NA,TGTGCCAGCAGCCAATCCTCCTACGAGCAGTACTTC,CASSQSSYEQYF
NA,TRBJ1-5,TRBV7-3,NA,TGTGCCAGCAGCTTAGGACCCAATCAGCCCCAGCATTTT,CASSLGPNQPQHF
NA,TRBJ1-1,TRBV3-1,NA,TGTGCCAGCAGCCAAAAGCAGGCAAACACTGAAGCTTTCTTT,CASSQKQANTEAFF
NA,TRBJ2-5,TRBV4-1,NA,TGCGCCAGCAGCCAAGTCAACCGGGGCGGCGGGGAGACCCAGTACTTC,CASSQVNRGGGETQYF
TRBD2,TRBJ2-1,TRBV7-2,NA,TGTGCCAGCAGCTTGTCGCTATTGCTAGCGGGAGGGTCCGAGCAGTTCTTC,CASSLSLLLAGGSEQFF
NA,TRBJ1-2,TRBV6-6,few,TGTGCCAGCAGTAGCCGCACGGAATATGGCTACACCTTC,CASSSRTEYGYTF
TRBD2,TRBJ2-1,TRBV6-6,medium-sized,TGTGCCAGCAGTTTCGCCCGAAAACTATCTAGCGGGAGGGGGGATGGCTCCTACAATGAGCAGTTCTTC,CASSFARKLSSGRGDGSYNEQFF
TRBD1,TRBJ1-1,TRBV7-2,many,TGTGCCAGCAGCTTTGACAGGGTGGGCACTGAAGCTTTCTTT,CASSFDRVGTEAFF
TRBD2,TRBJ2-1,TRBV6-1,medium-sized,TGTGCCAGTAGCCGGGGACTAGAGGTCAATGAGCAGTTCTTC,CASSRGLEVNEQFF